The 9 T cell receptor beta chains below all came from one sample that was sequenced in a study of patients and donors after allogeneic stem cell transplantation (dated by TCRdb to about 2020). Receptor amplification or capture employed RT-PCR. Sequencing was carried out with a NextSeq 550. TCRdb reprocessed the public reads (quality trimming at Q25 with fastp, clone calling with MiXCR) and kept in-frame beta chains. Rows are combined by CDR3 protein, so each entry shows the most common genes and DNA. Present in this sample are about a million distinct CDR3 sequences, roughly 18% of which were seen just once. Of the sample, approximately 5.9% falls within the top ten clones. Specimen: blood, either unsorted or a sorted T cell fraction (not recorded which). These receptors were collected from a human donor who was either an allogeneic HSCT recipient or a stem cell or donor lymphocyte infusion donor (not recorded which). It is not recorded whose cells these are; they may come from a transplant donor.

This clonotype occurred a few times. This chain links TRBV4-1 with TRBJ2-3; 7 bases are a match to TRBD2. Germline assignment: CDR1 MGHRA and CDR2 YSYEKL. CDR3 length equals 16 residues. J lost 5 bases, V lost 4 bases, and 12 bases had no gene match. This CDR3 is CASSPDYGGLLDTQYF. The CDR3 coding sequence is TGCGCCAGCAGCCCCGACTACGGGGGGTTATTAGATACGCAGTATTTT.

J is TRBJ1-3 and V is TRBV5-1; no clear D. The germline gives CDR1 SGHRS, CDR2 YFSETQ. This CDR3 contains 14 residues. The V end was cut by 0 bases, the J end by 2 bases, with 6 bases between. The CDR3 DNA follows: TGCGCCAGCAGCTTGGACGGGGCTGGAAACACCATATATTTT. Translated: CASSLDGAGNTIYF. Filled out from reference TRBV5-1 and TRBJ1-3, the complete variable domain reads KAGVTQTPRYLIKTRGQQVTLSCSPISGHRSVSWYQQTPGQGLQFLFEYFSETQRNKGNFPGRFSGRQFSNSRSEMNVSTLELGDSALYLCASSLDGAGNTIYFGEGSWLTVV.

The J gene is TRBJ2-7, the V gene TRBV5-1, with a possible D match to TRBD2 (6 bases). From germline, CDR1 is SGHRS and CDR2 YFSETQ. V was clipped by 3 bases and J by 6 bases, with 19 bases between them. The CDR3 runs to 15 residues. CDR3 amino acids: CASSSAGSAGGEQYF. The CDR3 nucleotides are TGCGCCAGCAGCTCAGCCGGGAGCGCAGGAGGCGAGCAGTACTTC.

The table lists this clonotype with a few counts. The junction and the germline gene differ at one end; a read error may be behind it. V gene TRBV28 combines with J gene TRBJ2-7; 7 positions agree with TRBD2. Germline CDR1 reads MDHEN; CDR2 reads SYDVKM. The CDR3 runs 14 residues. CDR3 sequence: CASTLRGRAREQYF. The CDR3, as DNA: TGTGCCAGCACTTTACGGGGGAGGGCCCGGGAGCAGTACTTC.

The chain carries TRBV18 and TRBJ1-1; 7 bases fit TRBD1. From germline, CDR1 is KGHSH and CDR2 LQKENI. The CDR3 totals 16 residues. The V and J ends lost 6 bases and 0 bases, in that order; junction bases with no gene match: 10. In nucleotides, the CDR3 is TGTGCCAGCTCCAAGGGAGGGGGCCTTATGAACACTGAAGCTTTCTTT. This sequence encodes CASSKGGGLMNTEAFF.

The chain links TRBV6-5 to TRBJ2-7; TRBD1 matches at 10 bases. The CDR3 spans 14 residues. V lost 4 bases to trimming and J lost 6 bases; unmatched junction nucleotides: 6. Germline CDR1 and CDR2: MNHEY and SVGAGI. CDR3 protein: CASSFTRTGGEQYF. The DNA of the CDR3 is TGTGCCAGCAGTTTTACGAGGACAGGGGGCGAGCAGTACTTC.

The table lists this clonotype with a few counts. J is TRBJ2-1 and V is TRBV2, with 11 bases that match TRBD2. The germline gives CDR1 SNHLY, CDR2 FYNNEI. The CDR3 has 15 amino acids. After removal of 1 base from V and 8 bases from J, the junction contained 4 bases not matched to a gene. The CDR3 here is CASSEESSGGYEQFF. Here the CDR3 DNA reads TGTGCCAGCAGTGAAGAGTCTAGCGGGGGGTATGAGCAGTTCTTC.

The rearrangement links TRBV7-8 to TRBJ1-1, with D hard to call. CDR1 is SGHVS and CDR2 is FQNEAQ in the germline V gene. The V and J ends lost 5 bases and 4 bases respectively, with 8 bases between them. The CDR3 sequence is 12 residues long. In DNA form, the CDR3 reads TGTGCCAGCAGCCCAATTGCCACTGAAGCTTTCTTT. This gives the protein CASSPIATEAFF.

Here the CDR3 DNA reads TGCAGCGTTGTTGGTGGGTTCAGTAATGAAAAACTGTTTTTT. This codes for CSVVGGFSNEKLFF. This chain connects TRBV29-1 to TRBJ1-4, with D unresolved. This CDR3 has 14 amino acids. Germline V gene lookup returns CDR1 SQVTM and CDR2 ANQGSEA. Trimming pared 4 bases from V and 4 bases from J, leaving 13 bases between.